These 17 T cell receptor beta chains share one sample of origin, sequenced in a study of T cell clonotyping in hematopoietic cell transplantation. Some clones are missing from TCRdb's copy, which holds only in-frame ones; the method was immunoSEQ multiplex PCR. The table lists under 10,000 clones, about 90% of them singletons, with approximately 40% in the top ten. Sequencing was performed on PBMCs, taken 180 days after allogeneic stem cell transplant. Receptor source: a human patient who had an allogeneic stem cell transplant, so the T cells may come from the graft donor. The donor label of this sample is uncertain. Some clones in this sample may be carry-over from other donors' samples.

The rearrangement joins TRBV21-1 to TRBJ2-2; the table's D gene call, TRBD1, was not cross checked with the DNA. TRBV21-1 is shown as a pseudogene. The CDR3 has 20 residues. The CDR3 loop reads CASKTEPGHHVGANTGELFF. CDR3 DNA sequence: TGTGCCAGCAAAACGGAGCCGGGACATCATGTTGGGGCGAACACCGGGGAGCTGTTTTTT.

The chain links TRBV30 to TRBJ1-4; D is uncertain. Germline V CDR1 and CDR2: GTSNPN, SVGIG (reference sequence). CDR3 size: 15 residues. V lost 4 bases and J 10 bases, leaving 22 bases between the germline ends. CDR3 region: CAWTGSVQARGKLFF. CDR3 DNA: TGTGCCTGGACCGGTAGTGTCCAGGCGAGAGGAAAACTGTTTTTT.

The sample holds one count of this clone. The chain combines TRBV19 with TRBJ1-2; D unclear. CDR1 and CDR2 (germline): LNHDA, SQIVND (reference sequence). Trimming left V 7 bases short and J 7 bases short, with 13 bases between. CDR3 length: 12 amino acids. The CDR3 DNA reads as TGTGCCAGTAATACCCTCTGGGGTGGCTACACCTTC. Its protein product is CASNTLWGGYTF.

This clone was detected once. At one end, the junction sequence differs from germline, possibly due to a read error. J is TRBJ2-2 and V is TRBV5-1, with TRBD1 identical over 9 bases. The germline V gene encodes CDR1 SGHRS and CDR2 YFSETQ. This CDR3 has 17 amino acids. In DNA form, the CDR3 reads TGCGCCAGCAGCGAAAACCCCGGGACAGGGAACGCCGGGGAGCTGTTTTTT. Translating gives CASSENPGTGNAGELFF.

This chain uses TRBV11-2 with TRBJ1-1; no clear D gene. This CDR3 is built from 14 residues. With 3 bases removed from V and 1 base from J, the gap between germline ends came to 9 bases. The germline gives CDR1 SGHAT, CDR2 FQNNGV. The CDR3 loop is CASSLSQSNTEAFF. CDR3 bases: TGTGCCAGCAGCTTGTCACAGTCGAACACTGAAGCTTTCTTT.

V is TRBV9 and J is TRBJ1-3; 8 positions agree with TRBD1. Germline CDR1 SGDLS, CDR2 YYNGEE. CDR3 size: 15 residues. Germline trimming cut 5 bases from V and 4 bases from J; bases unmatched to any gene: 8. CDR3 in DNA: TGTGCCAGCAGTATATCTGGGACAGGCGGAAACACCATATATTTT. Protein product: CASSISGTGGNTIYF.

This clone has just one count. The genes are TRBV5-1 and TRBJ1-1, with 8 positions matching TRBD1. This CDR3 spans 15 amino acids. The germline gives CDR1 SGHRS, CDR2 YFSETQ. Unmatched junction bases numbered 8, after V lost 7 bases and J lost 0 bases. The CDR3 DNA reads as TGCGCCAGCGGAGCGAGGGACAGGCTGAACACTGAAGCTTTCTTT. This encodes CASGARDRLNTEAFF.

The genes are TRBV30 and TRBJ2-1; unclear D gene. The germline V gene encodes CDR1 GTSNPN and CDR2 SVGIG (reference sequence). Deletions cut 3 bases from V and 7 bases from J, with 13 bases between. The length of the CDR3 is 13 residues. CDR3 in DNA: TGTGCCTGGAGCGGCAGGATCCTTAATGAGCAGTTCTTC. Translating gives CAWSGRILNEQFF.

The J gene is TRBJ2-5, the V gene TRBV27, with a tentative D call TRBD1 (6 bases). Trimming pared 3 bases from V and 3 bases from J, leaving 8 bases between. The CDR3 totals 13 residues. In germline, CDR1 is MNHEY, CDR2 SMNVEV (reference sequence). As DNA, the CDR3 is TGTGCCAGCAGTTTGGGACACGAAGAGACCCAGTACTTC. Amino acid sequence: CASSLGHEETQYF.

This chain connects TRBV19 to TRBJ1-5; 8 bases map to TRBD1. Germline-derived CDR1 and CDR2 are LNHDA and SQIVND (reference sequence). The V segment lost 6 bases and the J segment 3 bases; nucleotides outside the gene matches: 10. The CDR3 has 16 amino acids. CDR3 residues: CASSSLDRGNNQPQHF. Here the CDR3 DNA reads TGTGCCAGTAGCTCTTTAGACAGGGGAAACAATCAGCCCCAGCATTTT.

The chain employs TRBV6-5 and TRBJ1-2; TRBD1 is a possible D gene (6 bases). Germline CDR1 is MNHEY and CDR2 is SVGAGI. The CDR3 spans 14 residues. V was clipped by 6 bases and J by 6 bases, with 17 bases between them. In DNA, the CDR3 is TGTGCCAGCAGGCCGGGGGGGCGCTTCGATGGCTACACCTTC. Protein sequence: CASRPGGRFDGYTF.

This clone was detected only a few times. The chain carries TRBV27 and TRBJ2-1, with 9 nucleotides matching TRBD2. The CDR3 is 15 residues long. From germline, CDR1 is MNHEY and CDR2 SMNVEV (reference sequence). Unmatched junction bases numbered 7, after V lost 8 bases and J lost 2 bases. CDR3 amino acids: CASQGGGGPYNEQFF. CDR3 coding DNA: TGTGCCAGCCAGGGCGGGGGGGGGCCCTACAATGAGCAGTTCTTC.

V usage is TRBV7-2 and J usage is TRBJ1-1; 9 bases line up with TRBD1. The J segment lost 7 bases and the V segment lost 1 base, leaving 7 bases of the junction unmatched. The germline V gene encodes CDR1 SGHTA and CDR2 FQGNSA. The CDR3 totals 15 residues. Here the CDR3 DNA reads TGTGCCAGCAGCTTAGGGGACAGGGCCGGCCTTGAAGCTTTCTTT. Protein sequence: CASSLGDRAGLEAFF.

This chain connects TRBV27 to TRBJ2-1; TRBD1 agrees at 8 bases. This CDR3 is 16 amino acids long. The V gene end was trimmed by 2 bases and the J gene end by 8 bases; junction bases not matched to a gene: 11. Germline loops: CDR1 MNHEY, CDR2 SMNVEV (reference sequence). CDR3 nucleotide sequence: TGTGCCAGCAGTTTAAAATTGGTCAGGGGGCATCATGAGCAGTTCTTC. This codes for CASSLKLVRGHHEQFF.

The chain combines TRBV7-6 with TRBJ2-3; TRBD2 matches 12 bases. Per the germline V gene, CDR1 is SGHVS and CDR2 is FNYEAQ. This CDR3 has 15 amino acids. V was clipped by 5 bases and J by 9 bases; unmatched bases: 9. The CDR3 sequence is CASSLTSGGRGTQYF. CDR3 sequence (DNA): TGTGCCAGCAGCCTGACTAGCGGGGGAAGGGGAACGCAGTATTTT.

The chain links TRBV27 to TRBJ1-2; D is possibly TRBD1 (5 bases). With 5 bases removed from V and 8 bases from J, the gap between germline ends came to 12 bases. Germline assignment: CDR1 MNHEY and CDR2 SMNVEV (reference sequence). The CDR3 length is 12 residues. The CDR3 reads CASSDDRRGYTF. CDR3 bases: TGTGCCAGCAGTGATGACAGAAGGGGCTACACCTTC.

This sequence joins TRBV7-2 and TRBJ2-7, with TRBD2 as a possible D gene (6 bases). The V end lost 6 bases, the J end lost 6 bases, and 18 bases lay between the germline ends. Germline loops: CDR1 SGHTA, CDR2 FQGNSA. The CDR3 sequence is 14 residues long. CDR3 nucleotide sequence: TGTGCCAGCAGATATACCGGGGGATCCGTCGAGCAGTACTTC. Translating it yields CASRYTGGSVEQYF. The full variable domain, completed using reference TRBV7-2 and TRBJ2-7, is GAGVSQSPSNKVTEKGKDVELRCDPISGHTALYWYRQSLGQGLEFLIYFQGNSAPDKSGLPSDRFSAERTGGSVSTLTIQRTQQEDSAVYLCASRYTGGSVEQYFGPGTRLTVT.